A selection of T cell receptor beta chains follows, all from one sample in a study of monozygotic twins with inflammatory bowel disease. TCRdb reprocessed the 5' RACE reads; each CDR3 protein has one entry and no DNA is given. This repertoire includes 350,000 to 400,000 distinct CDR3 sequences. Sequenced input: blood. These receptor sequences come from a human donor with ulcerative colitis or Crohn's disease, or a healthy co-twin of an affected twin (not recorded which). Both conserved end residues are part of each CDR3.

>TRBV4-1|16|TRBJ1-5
CASSVATGVSNQPQHF
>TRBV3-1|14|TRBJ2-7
CASSQDRQGFEQYF
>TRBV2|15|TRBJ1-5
CASSGFRGNNQPQHF
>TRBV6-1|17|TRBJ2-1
CASTLYYTGISYNEQFF
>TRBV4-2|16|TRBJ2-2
CASSQYGGENTWELFF
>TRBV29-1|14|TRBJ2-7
CSTTGTGGSYEQYF
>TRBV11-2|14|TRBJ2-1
CASSLVRDYNEQFF
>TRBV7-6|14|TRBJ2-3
CASSLMTSTDTQYF
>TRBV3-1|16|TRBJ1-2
CASSQDPQGRGYGYTF
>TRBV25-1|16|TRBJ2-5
CASSGRVAGYQETQYF
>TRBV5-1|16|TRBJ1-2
CASSLFSGRVEYGYTF
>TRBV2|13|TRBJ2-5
CASSDRVPETQYF
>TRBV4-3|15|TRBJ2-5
CASSQDLGGGETQYF
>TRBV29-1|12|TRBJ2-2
CSVGTNTGELFF
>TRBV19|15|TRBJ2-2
CASSILGFGAGELFF
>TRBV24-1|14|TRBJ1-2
CATSDSPDSRGYTF
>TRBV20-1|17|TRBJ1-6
CSASGRDRDSVTSPLHF
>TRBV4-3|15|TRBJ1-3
CASSQDGFSGNTIYF
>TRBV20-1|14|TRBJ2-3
CSARRGSSTDTQYF
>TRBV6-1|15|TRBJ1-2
CASSIAGTGGGGYTF
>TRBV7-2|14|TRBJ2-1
CASSLDASYNEQFF
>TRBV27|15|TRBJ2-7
CASSLVGGSGYEQYF
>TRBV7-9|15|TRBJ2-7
CASSRQGVSHYEQYF
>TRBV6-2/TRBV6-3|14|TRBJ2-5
CASSLVGTEETQYF
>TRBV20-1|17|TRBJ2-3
CSANPQVAGGVSDTQYF
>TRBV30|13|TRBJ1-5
CAWKQGSNQPQHF
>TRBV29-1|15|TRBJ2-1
CSVEIPGLRAREQFF